This T cell receptor beta chain was identified during a study of identical twins listed by TCRdb under 2016. Some background on the complete study: TCR alpha and beta repertoires from monozygotic twins, unrelated adults of various ages and cord blood were deep-sequenced to test whether fetal clonotypes persist. Replicate twin experiments were performed at different times using different library preparation protocols to rule out contamination. Overall study results and their limits: Conclusions relied on cross-sectional statistical analysis, since the same donors could not be followed over many years. Zero-insertion analyses could be partly confounded by invariant T cells such as MAIT and iNKT, although diverse VJ usage argued against such confounding for most clonotypes. Out-of-frame TCR alpha sequences shared between twins showed an excess of low generation-probability sequences compared with coincidental sharing between unrelated individuals. Abundant cord blood beta clonotypes had fewer insertions, young adult naive repertoires showed a similar but weaker trend, and memory repertoires showed no such trend. Recombination models systematically underestimated out-of-frame TCR alpha sharing in monozygotic twins but agreed with sharing between unrelated individuals. A weaker excess of twin sharing was found in beta out-of-frame sequences because the signal-to-noise ratio was lowered by fewer shared sequences.

The library was built by means of 5' RACE. Instrument on record: Illumina HiSeq 2000. Template switching introduced a universal primer binding site; the final cDNA contained a unique molecular identifier, enabling accurate counting of TCR cDNA molecules. First-strand cDNA for TCR alpha and beta chains was synthesized from specific primers in the conserved constant-segment region. To control for contamination, each cDNA library was double barcoded with a SMART-Mk sample barcode plus Illumina barcodes. TruSeq adapter sequences, together with Illumina sample barcodes, were added in two successive PCR steps. Sequencing of the TCR alpha and beta cDNA libraries was done on the Illumina HiSeq platform using custom primers. On the study's bioinformatics: MiGEC processed the raw reads to extract unique molecular identifiers, while MiXCR was used to determine the CDR3 positions. Recombination models were inferred per individual with the repgenHMM and IGoR tools using an EM algorithm. The analysis of shared clonotypes was done with the tcR package in R, with sharing normalized by the product of cloneset sizes. Out-of-frame nonproductive sequences were analyzed to study raw recombination free of thymic and clonal selection effects. Using fastp at Q25 and MiXCR, TCRdb reprocessed the public reads and kept productive beta chains. Rows merge per CDR3 protein into single entries with the most common DNA and genes. The V and J calls and clone size come from TCRdb's table, not from the authors' own analysis. The sample has 270,000 or so distinct CDR3 sequences on record, about 8.5% of them singletons. The ten largest clones add up to less than 4% of the sample.

The CDR3 holds 13 amino acids from the cysteine to the phenylalanine. Only the CDR3 region is kept as DNA, spanning 39 bases read in frame from base 1. CDR1 and CDR2, per the germline V gene, are SGHTA and FQGNSA. Relative to germline, V is missing 3 bases and J is missing 11 bases, with 9 bases of the junction outside any gene match. This clonotype occurred many times. Its recognized antigen is unknown. The sample holds no much larger clone one base away, and base qualities are not on file. Every donor in the study was a healthy Caucasian. Three pairs of female monozygotic twins, all aged 18 to 29 years, made up the twin cohort. Positive isolation kits from Invitrogen were used to isolate the CD4+ and CD8+ T cell populations. These same records also appear under a second study, on yellow fever vaccine responses in identical twins. From that second study: According to the authors, the vaccine-induced T cell response in identical twins seemed to be partly convergent and partly specific to each individual. In the study, vaccine-responding T cell clones were precisely tracked in identical twins.

The chain joins TRBV7-2 to TRBJ1-1; 7 bases in between match TRBD1. The source is a woman in her late teens or twenties in good health. The sample comprised CD8+ T cells sorted from blood. The CDR3 corresponds to CASSLGGTDSAFF. The DNA sequence is as follows: TGTGCCAGCAGCTTGGGGGGGACAGACTCCGCTTTCTTT.